This TCR beta chain was profiled in a study of T-cell reconstitution after alpha-beta-depleted transplantation in children. Ten or more counts support this clonotype. It was with unique molecular identifiers that the TCRbeta library was prepared. TCRdb re-derived calls from the PCR reads in MiXCR, one entry per CDR3 protein. The sample contains about 400,000 distinct CDR3 sequences, 10% to 15% of which appear only once. The CDR3 has 11 amino acids. Trimming took 4 bases from V and 11 from J, leaving 11 bases between them. The TCR was taken from a human donor who donated a stem cell graft to a child with Fanconi anemia. This chain links TRBV12-3 or TRBV12-4 with TRBJ1-1, with D maybe TRBD1 (5 bases). Sequenced material: PBMCs, taken from the stem cell graft. The CDR3 is CASSYDGTAFF. CDR3 bases: TGTGCCAGCAGTTATGACGGGACTGCTTTCTTT.